Listed below are T cell receptor beta chains from one sample, sequenced in a study of shared clonotypes between healthy human individuals. The method was immunoSEQ multiplex PCR; TCRdb's version includes in-frame clones alone and lacks a portion of them. The sample yields 2 million to 2.5 million clones, 93% seen once. The sample taken for sequencing was naive CD4+ T cells from PBMCs. The receptors were gathered from a man younger than 35 in good health. Some clones in this sample may be carry-over from other donors' samples. CDR3s include the opening cysteine and the closing phenylalanine or tryptophan. The D gene is left open where the match is weak. Part of the rows lack a size; the others show once, few, many or a class for expanded clones.

J gene | D gene | clone size | V gene | CDR3 DNA | CDR3 protein
TRBJ1-5 | - | - | TRBV6-5 | TGTGCCAGCAGTTACCAGTCACCGTCTAGCAATCAGCCCCAGCATTTT | CASSYQSPSSNQPQHF
TRBJ1-3 | TRBD1 | - | TRBV6-5 | TGTGCCAGCACTAGACAGGGGGCCGCTGGAAACACCATATATTTT | CASTRQGAAGNTIYF
TRBJ2-6 | TRBD1 | - | TRBV9 | TGTGCCAGCAGCGTGAGGGGACAGCAGGCTGGGGCCAACGTCCTGACTTTC | CASSVRGQQAGANVLTF
TRBJ1-2 | - | - | TRBV14 | TGTGCCAGCAGCCATGGAAGGGACCTCTATGGCTACACCTTC | CASSHGRDLYGYTF
TRBJ1-1 | TRBD1 | - | TRBV19 | TGTGCCAGTAGTGGGACAGTCAACACTGAAGCTTTCTTT | CASSGTVNTEAFF
TRBJ2-7 | TRBD1 | - | TRBV7-2 | TGTGCCAGCAGCTTAGCTAGTTCGGACAGGGGATGGCACTACGAGCAGTACTTC | CASSLASSDRGWHYEQYF
TRBJ1-5 | - | - | TRBV5-8 | TGTGCCAGCAGCTTGGTGATCTGGGGCGGTCAGCCCCAGCATTTT | CASSLVIWGGQPQHF
TRBJ1-2 | TRBD1 | - | TRBV5-1 | TGCGCCAGCAGCAGGACAGGAGCTAACTATGGCTACACCTTC | CASSRTGANYGYTF
TRBJ1-5 | - | - | TRBV29-1 | TGCAGCGTTTGGACAACCCCTAATCAGCCCCAGCATTTT | CSVWTTPNQPQHF
TRBJ1-3 | - | - | TRBV7-2 | TGTGCCAGCAGCTTACAAGGGACTGGAAACACCATATATTTT | CASSLQGTGNTIYF
TRBJ2-1 | TRBD1 | once | TRBV2 | TGTGCCAGCAGTGTTGACAGGGGCGGTGAGCAGTTCTTC | CASSVDRGGEQFF
TRBJ2-1 | - | - | TRBV7-8 | TGTGCCAGCAGCTTAGGCCACAAGAAAGACAATGAGCAGTTCTTC | CASSLGHKKDNEQFF
TRBJ2-4 | - | - | TRBV4-1 | TGCGCCAGCAGCCAAGAGTTGCTGAGCATTCAGTACTTC | CASSQELLSIQYF
TRBJ1-5 | - | - | TRBV27 | TGTGCCAGCAGGGGGGAGGTTTATCAGCCCCAGCATTTT | CASRGEVYQPQHF
TRBJ1-4 | TRBD1 | - | TRBV28 | TGTGCCAGCAGCCTGGGACAGTCGCGAGGTCGAGGTGAAAAACTGTTTTTT | CASSLGQSRGRGEKLFF
TRBJ1-2 | - | - | TRBV7-9 | TGTGCCAGCAGCTTAGGGTACAGGGAGAACTATGGCTACACCTTC | CASSLGYRENYGYTF
TRBJ2-7 | - | - | TRBV5-1 | TGCGCCAGCAGCTTGGTCGAGGGTGGGGGAACCTACGAGCAGTACTTC | CASSLVEGGGTYEQYF
TRBJ2-1 | TRBD2 | - | TRBV5-1 | TGCGCCAGCAGCTCCCCAAGGGCGGCTAGCGGATACAATGAGCAGTTCTTC | CASSSPRAASGYNEQFF
TRBJ2-5 | - | - | TRBV5-6 | TGTGCCAGCAGCTCCAAGACGCGAGAGACCCAGTACTTC | CASSSKTRETQYF
TRBJ1-3 | - | - | TRBV14 | TGTGCCAGCAGCCAAGACTTTTTGGGCAGGGGAACCGGAAACACCATATATTTT | CASSQDFLGRGTGNTIYF
TRBJ2-3 | TRBD1 | - | TRBV4-3 | TGCGCCAGCAGCCAGACAGGGGCAGATACGCAGTATTTT | CASSQTGADTQYF
TRBJ1-1 | - | - | TRBV5-6 | TGTGCCAGCAGCCAGGTACGGGGCCCTGAAGCTTTCTTT | CASSQVRGPEAFF
TRBJ2-5 | TRBD2 | - | TRBV9 | TGTGCCAGCAGCATTTGGGAGACTAGCGGGAGTGCGGCCCAGTACTTC | CASSIWETSGSAAQYF
TRBJ1-1 | - | - | TRBV14 | TGTGCCAGCAGCCGAGACACGAACACTGAAGCTTTCTTT | CASSRDTNTEAFF
TRBJ1-4 | - | - | TRBV4-3 | TGCGCCAGCAGCCGGCAAGAGAAGGCAACTAGTGGGGAAAAACTGTTTTTT | CASSRQEKATSGEKLFF
TRBJ2-1 | TRBD2 | - | TRBV9 | TGTGCCAGCAGCCTCAGCGGGGTGTCGATCCCGTTCTTC | CASSLSGVSIPFF
TRBJ2-3 | TRBD2 | - | TRBV5-1 | TGCGCCAGCAGCTTGGGTGCAGCGGGAGGAGGTCGAGCAGGGACAGATACGCAGTATTTT | CASSLGAAGGGRAGTDTQYF
TRBJ2-5 | - | - | TRBV25-1 | TGTGCCAGCAGTGATCTTCAGACCCAAGAGACCCAGTACTTC | CASSDLQTQETQYF
TRBJ1-2 | - | - | TRBV29-1 | TGCAGCGTGTCAGACCCGACGGATGGCTACACCTTC | CSVSDPTDGYTF
TRBJ2-6 | - | - | TRBV4-3 | TGCGCCAGCAGCCAAGAGAAGGAGGGCGCAAGGGGGGCCAACGTCCTGACTTTC | CASSQEKEGARGANVLTF
TRBJ2-7 | - | - | TRBV7-2 | TGTGCCAGCAGCTATGGGGGGGCTAGCGGCTACGAGCAGTACTTC | CASSYGGASGYEQYF
TRBJ2-5 | TRBD1 | - | TRBV30 | TGTGCCTGGAGTGTACGTGCAGGGGGTCCGGAGACCCAGTACTTC | CAWSVRAGGPETQYF
TRBJ1-2 | - | - | TRBV28 | TGTGCCAGCACTTTGTCCCCGCCAATGGGAGGCTATGGCTACACCTTC | CASTLSPPMGGYGYTF
TRBJ1-6 | - | - | TRBV5-1 | TGCGCCAGCAGCTTGGCCCTGAATAATTCACCCCTCCACTTT | CASSLALNNSPLHF
TRBJ2-3 | - | - | TRBV15 | TGTGCCACCAGCCGCCGGGCTAGAGTTCGCACAGATACGCAGTATTTT | CATSRRARVRTDTQYF
TRBJ1-2 | - | - | TRBV7-2 | TGTGCCAGCAGCCTAGGGGGGGACCCGCTTGGGGTTTATGGCTACACCTTC | CASSLGGDPLGVYGYTF
TRBJ2-7 | - | - | TRBV28 | TGTGCCAGCAGTTCGTACCGTGATGTTAGCGAGCAGTACTTC | CASSSYRDVSEQYF
TRBJ1-1 | - | - | TRBV5-1 | TGCGCCAGCAGCTTCCGGGGCACTGAAGCTTTCTTT | CASSFRGTEAFF
TRBJ2-3 | - | - | TRBV4-1 | TGCGCCAGCAGCCAGGAAGGAGCGGTTAGCACAGATACGCAGTATTTT | CASSQEGAVSTDTQYF
TRBJ2-1 | TRBD2 | - | TRBV7-2 | TGTGCCAGCAGCCCAGCGGGAGCTTACAATGAGCAGTTCTTC | CASSPAGAYNEQFF
TRBJ1-1 | - | - | TRBV6-5 | TGTGCCAGCAGCCCGATAAGTCGGTGGGAGGCGGCTTTCTTT | CASSPISRWEAAFF
TRBJ2-7 | TRBD1 | once | TRBV7-9 | TGTGCCAGCAGCGCCCGACAGGGACCCTACGAGCAGTACTTC | CASSARQGPYEQYF
TRBJ1-5 | - | - | TRBV19 | TGTGCCAGTAGTATATCGGCATATGGTCAGCCCCAGCATTTT | CASSISAYGQPQHF
TRBJ2-5 | - | - | TRBV13 | TGTGCCAGCAGCCTCCCGCGACCTTCCGGGACAACGTACCAAGAGACCCAGTACTTC | CASSLPRPSGTTYQETQYF
TRBJ2-3 | - | - | TRBV7-9 | TGTGCCAGCAGCTTAGCGGACGTATCTAGCACAGATACGCAGTATTTT | CASSLADVSSTDTQYF
TRBJ2-1 | TRBD1 | - | TRBV28 | TGTGCCAGCAGTGAACCCGGGACAGGGTACAATGAGCAGTTCTTC | CASSEPGTGYNEQFF